This TCR beta chain was recovered during a study of cytomegalovirus exposure and HLA in healthy donors. The study ran its PCR with 60 Vbeta and 13 Jbeta primers. Method: immunoSEQ multiplex PCR; TCRdb's copy keeps in-frame clones and lacks some. The data hold more than 95,000 clones, with 64% observed a single time. Study results and limitations: Three CMV-associated chains proved CMV antigen-specific in vitro.

About this clone: What it recognizes is unknown.

Material: PBMCs. The TCR comes from a man aged 55 to 70 in good health and CMV-seronegative.

The CDR3 DNA reads TGTGCCAGCAGCGTAGAGGCAGGGGCGGGGGGCTATGGCTACACCTTC. Its protein product is CASSVEAGAGGYGYTF. The chain couples TRBV9 to TRBJ1-2, with a tentative D call TRBD1 (6 bases). The germline V gene encodes CDR1 SGDLS and CDR2 YYNGEE. V was cut by 0 bases and J by 4 bases, with 16 bases left in between. CDR3 length: 16 residues.